These T cell receptor beta chains were read from a single sample in a study of cytomegalovirus exposure and HLA in healthy donors. The protocol was immunoSEQ multiplex PCR, while the TCRdb copy is restricted to in-frame clones and leaves out a portion. The table has fewer than 150,000 clones, around 80% seen once; the top ten hold around 7%. What was sequenced was PBMCs. These TCRs come from a man between 40 and 49 years old in good health and CMV-seropositive. The CDR3 runs from the conserved cysteine through the conserved F or W. A D gene is named only where the DNA matches it firmly. Rows may omit the clone size; those that give it use once, few, many or a size class.

V	J	size	D	DNA	CDR3
TRBV7-9	TRBJ2-3	.	.	TGTGCCAGCAGGGCGGCTGGTACGCAGTATTTT	CASRAAGTQYF
TRBV2	TRBJ1-2	once	TRBD1	TGTGCCAGCAGTGTCGGGACAGGGAATGGCTACACCTTC	CASSVGTGNGYTF
TRBV27	TRBJ2-7	.	TRBD1	TGTGCCAGCAGACATAAGCCGGGACAGGGTTCCTACGAGCAGTACTTC	CASRHKPGQGSYEQYF
TRBV2	TRBJ1-5	.	.	TGTGCCAGCAGTGAAGCTTTCCACGGTCAGCCCCAGCATTTT	CASSEAFHGQPQHF
TRBV10-1	TRBJ2-1	few	.	TGCGCCAGCAGTGATAAGATTTTTAGCAATGAGCAGTTCTTC	CASSDKIFSNEQFF
TRBV5-5	TRBJ2-7	.	.	TGTGCCAGCAGTTTTTTGCCGGGATCAAACTACGAGCAGTACTTC	CASSFLPGSNYEQYF
TRBV6-5	TRBJ1-2	few	.	TGTGCCAGCAGTGGAGACTCCTATGGCTACACCTTC	CASSGDSYGYTF
TRBV4-3	TRBJ2-3	.	.	TGCGCCAGCAGCCTATACCGGGGAAGCACAGATACGCAGTATTTT	CASSLYRGSTDTQYF
TRBV27	TRBJ2-6	.	.	TGTGCCAGCAGCTCTGGAGGCTCTGGGGCCAACGTCCTGACTTTC	CASSSGGSGANVLTF
TRBV4-1	TRBJ1-1	.	.	TGCGCCAGCAGCCTTCAGATGAACACTGAAGCTTTCTTT	CASSLQMNTEAFF
TRBV2	TRBJ2-5	.	TRBD2	TGTGCCAGCAGTATCCTAGCGGGACTTTCCCAAGAGACCCAGTACTTC	CASSILAGLSQETQYF
TRBV27	TRBJ2-7	.	.	TGTGCCAGCAGCTCACAGGACGGAAGCTCCTACGAGCAGTACTTC	CASSSQDGSSYEQYF
TRBV7-9	TRBJ2-1	once	.	TGTGCCAGCAGCGCTGACAGAAATGAGCAGTTCTTC	CASSADRNEQFF
TRBV30	TRBJ2-7	.	TRBD1	TGTGCCTACACACAGGGGGCGGCTTACGAGCAGTACTTC	CAYTQGAAYEQYF
TRBV5-8	TRBJ2-2	.	.	TGTGCCAGCACCCTCCCGAACACCGGGGAGCTGTTTTTT	CASTLPNTGELFF
TRBV4-1	TRBJ2-5	.	TRBD2	TGCGCCAGCAGCCAAGGGCAAGCGGGGGCCGAGACCCAGTACTTC	CASSQGQAGAETQYF
TRBV7-2	TRBJ1-5	.	TRBD1	TGTGCCAGCAGCGGTACAGGGGGCAATCAGCCCCAGCATTTT	CASSGTGGNQPQHF
TRBV7-8	TRBJ2-2	.	.	TGTGCCAGCAGCCGAGACAGGAACACCGGGGAGCTGTTTTTT	CASSRDRNTGELFF
TRBV5-1	TRBJ2-1	.	TRBD1	TGCGCCAGCGGACGGACAGGGGGCATCGAAGATGAGCAGTTCTTC	CASGRTGGIEDEQFF
TRBV12-1	TRBJ2-3	.	.	TGTGCCAGCAGCCCAAGACTAGCGGGAGGGCCAGATACGCAGTATTTT	CASSPRLAGGPDTQYF
TRBV6-1	TRBJ1-1	.	.	TGTGCCAGCAGTGATGGCAGAAACACTGAAGCTTTCTTT	CASSDGRNTEAFF
TRBV6-1	TRBJ2-1	.	.	TGTGCCAGCAGTGAAATTAGAGGTGAGCAGTTCTTC	CASSEIRGEQFF
TRBV27	TRBJ1-1	.	TRBD1	TGTGCCAGCAGTCCCCGGACAGGGGGCTTATCTTCCACTGAAGCTTTCTTT	CASSPRTGGLSSTEAFF
TRBV5-4	TRBJ1-2	.	.	TGTGCCAGCAGCTCTCGAGGTCGCTATGGCTACACCTTC	CASSSRGRYGYTF
TRBV29-1	TRBJ1-1	.	.	TGCAGCGTCAGGGCGGTTGAAGCTTTCTTT	CSVRAVEAFF
TRBV6-6	TRBJ1-1	.	.	TGTGCCAGCAGTTACTCGTCCGGGGGAGGCACTGAAGCTTTCTTT	CASSYSSGGGTEAFF
TRBV7-8	TRBJ1-1	once	.	TGTGCCAGCAGCTTAGCGGGGAGGGCTTTCTTT	CASSLAGRAFF
TRBV7-6	TRBJ2-7	.	.	TGTGCCAGCAGCTTAGGACTTATAGGCAACGAGCAGTACTTC	CASSLGLIGNEQYF
TRBV19	TRBJ1-5	.	.	TGTGCCAGTAGTATATCCAGGAATCAGCCCCAGCATTTT	CASSISRNQPQHF
TRBV10-3	TRBJ1-4	.	.	TGTGCCATCAGTGAACAGACTAATGAAAAACTGTTTTTT	CAISEQTNEKLFF
TRBV2	TRBJ1-2	.	TRBD1	TGTGCCAGTGGGACAGACCGAACTAACTATGGCTACACCTTC	CASGTDRTNYGYTF
TRBV4-1	TRBJ2-7	.	.	TGCGCCAGCAGCCAATTGGACACCGAGCAGTACTTC	CASSQLDTEQYF
TRBV19	TRBJ1-1	.	.	TGTGCCAGTAAGGGGAGGGGGGCGACGGAAGCTTTCTTT	CASKGRGATEAFF
TRBV4-2	TRBJ1-3	.	TRBD1	TGTGCCAGCAGCCGGATGGGACAGGGGAGTGGAAACACCATATATTTT	CASSRMGQGSGNTIYF
TRBV6-5	TRBJ2-2	.	TRBD2	TGTGCCAGCAGTCTAGCGGGGGCCGCCGGGGAGCTGTTTTTT	CASSLAGAAGELFF
TRBV7-6	TRBJ2-3	once	TRBD2	TGTGCCAGCAGCAAATCTCCGGCGGGAGGAATAGATACGCAGTATTTT	CASSKSPAGGIDTQYF
TRBV4-2	TRBJ2-5	.	TRBD2	TGTGCCAGCACCCCAGCGGGAGCCCAAGAGACCCAGTACTTC	CASTPAGAQETQYF
TRBV28	TRBJ1-4	.	.	TGTGCCAGCAGTTTAGGCGGGACCGATGAAAAACTGTTTTTT	CASSLGGTDEKLFF
TRBV7-3	TRBJ2-7	.	.	TGTGCCAGCAGCCCACTCCCAGGTGGCGAGCAGTACTTC	CASSPLPGGEQYF
TRBV28	TRBJ1-1	once	TRBD1	TGTGCCAGCAGATACAACAGGGGATTCACTGAAGCTTTCTTT	CASRYNRGFTEAFF